The subject of this entry is one TCR beta chain. Its antigen is not identified. Terminally differentiated effector memory CD45RA+ cells were left out of the naive CD8 fraction, which was CD45RO-negative and positively selected for CCR7. Participating donors were healthy, HIV-negative adults free of recent acute infections or vaccinations. All participating donors were Caucasian adults from Nashville, Tennessee. The data were obtained in a study of shared clonotypes between healthy human individuals. The overall study: Each donor had three CD4 naive, three CD4 memory, two CD8 naive and one CD8 memory plate. Whole-study results and caveats: Only blood was sampled, and tissue TCR repertoires likely differ from blood ones.

Trimming took off 0 bases at V and 6 bases at J, with 7 bases between the two ends. Per germline, CDR1 SGDLS and CDR2 YYNGEE. This CDR3 has 12 residues. Profiling relied on immunoSEQ multiplex PCR, and the TCRdb table lists in-frame clones only, not all of them. The sample includes around 650,000 clones, 95% to 97% seen only once; the top ten take about 0.12%. This TCR came from a woman in her twenties or thirties in good health. Sample: naive CD8+ T cells sorted from blood. The chain links TRBV9 to TRBJ2-7; D uncertain. The CDR3 DNA sequence: TGTGCCAGCAGCGTAGAAGCTGGCGAGCAGTACTTC. Protein product: CASSVEAGEQYF.